This TCR beta chain was sequenced for a study of shared clonotypes between healthy human individuals. The CDR3 spans 11 residues. Trimming removed 6 bases at V and 6 bases at J, with 11 bases between. Germline V gene lookup returns CDR1 DFQATT and CDR2 SNEGSKA (reference sequence). Produced via immunoSEQ multiplex PCR; TCRdb's table is partial and in-frame only. The repertoire has approximately 720,000 clones, more than 70% of them found once; the top ten carry 1.8%. Sequenced material: memory CD4+ T cells sorted from blood. This sample's subset: CD45RA-negative fraction. V gene TRBV20-1 combines with J gene TRBJ1-1; D unresolved. The sequence was obtained from a woman in her 30s in good health. CDR3 DNA: TGCAGTGCGCCCTTCCAGGCTGAAGCTTTCTTT. As protein: CSAPFQAEAFF.